The source of this T cell receptor beta chain is a study of blood T cell repertoires in COVID-19. Study-level information: Nucleic acid was either cDNA or gDNA, and it came from T cells, B-cell-depleted T cells, or PBMCs.

Patients in Seattle were enrolled during active infection, then followed longitudinally. Per germline, CDR1 MGHRA and CDR2 YSYEKL. The CDR3 extends over 16 amino acids. V lost 2 bases, J lost 1 base, and 13 bases lay in between. This table comes from immunoSEQ multiplex PCR, and its TCRdb copy is limited to in-frame clones, with some not included. Found here are under 400,000 clones, 85% to 90% of them singletons; the top ten hold under 3.5%. The sequence was obtained from a woman aged 25-40 years with COVID-19, enrolled during active disease. V usage is TRBV4-1 and J usage is TRBJ2-3; D might be TRBD2 (6 bases). The sequenced sample was peripheral blood. The CDR3: CASSQRDWWGTDTQYF. The DNA of the CDR3 is TGCGCCAGCAGCCAAAGGGACTGGTGGGGCACAGATACGCAGTATTTT.